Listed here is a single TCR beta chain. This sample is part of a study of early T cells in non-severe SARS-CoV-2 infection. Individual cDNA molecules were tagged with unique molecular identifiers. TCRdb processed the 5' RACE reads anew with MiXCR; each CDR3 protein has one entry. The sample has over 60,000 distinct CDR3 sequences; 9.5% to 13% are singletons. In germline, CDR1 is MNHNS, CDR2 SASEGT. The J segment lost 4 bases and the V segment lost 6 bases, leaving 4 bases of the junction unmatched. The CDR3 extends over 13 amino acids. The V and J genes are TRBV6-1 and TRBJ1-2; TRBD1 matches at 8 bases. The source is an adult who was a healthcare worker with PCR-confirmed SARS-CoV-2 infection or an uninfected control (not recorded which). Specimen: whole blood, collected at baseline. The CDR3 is CASRDRVGYGYTF. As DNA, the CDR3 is TGTGCCAGCAGGGACAGGGTAGGCTATGGCTACACCTTC.